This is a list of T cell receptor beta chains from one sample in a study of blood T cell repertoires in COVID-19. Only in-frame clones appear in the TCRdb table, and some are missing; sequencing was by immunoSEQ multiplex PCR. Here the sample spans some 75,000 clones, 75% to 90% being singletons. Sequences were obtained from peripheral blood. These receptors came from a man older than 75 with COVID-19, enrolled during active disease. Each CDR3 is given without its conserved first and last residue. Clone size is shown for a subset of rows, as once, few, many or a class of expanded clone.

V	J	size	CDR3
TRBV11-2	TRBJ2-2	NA	ASWEGGELF
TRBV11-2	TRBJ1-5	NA	ASSLDRGYGQPQH
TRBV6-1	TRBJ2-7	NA	ASSESRRNGHEQY
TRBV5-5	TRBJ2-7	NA	ASSPRTSGVHEQY
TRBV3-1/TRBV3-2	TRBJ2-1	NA	ASSRFTSGTYNEQF
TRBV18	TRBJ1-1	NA	ASSPELQGGTEAF
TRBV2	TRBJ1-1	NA	ASTKDRGSSNTEAF
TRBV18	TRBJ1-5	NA	ASSIQGQGQPQH
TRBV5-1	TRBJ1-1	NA	ASSLVAGNTEAF
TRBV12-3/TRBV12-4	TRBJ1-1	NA	ASSFAENTEAF
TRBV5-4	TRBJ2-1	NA	ASSPGGLAVYNEQF
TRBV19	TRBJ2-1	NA	AGHSSYNEQF
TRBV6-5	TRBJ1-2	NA	ASSPTGDYGYT
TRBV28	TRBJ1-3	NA	ASSPGTVGNTIY
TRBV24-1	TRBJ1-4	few	ATSDPGQGAGEKLF
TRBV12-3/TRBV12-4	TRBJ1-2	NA	ASSPPGYGYT
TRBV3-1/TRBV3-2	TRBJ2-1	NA	ASKGQGTYNEQF
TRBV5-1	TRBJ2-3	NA	ASSLGGSTDTQY
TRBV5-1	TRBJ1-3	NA	ASSLTGADSGNTIY
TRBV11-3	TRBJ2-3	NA	ASSSRFLADTQY
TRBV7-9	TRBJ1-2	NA	ASSPTAGDYGYT
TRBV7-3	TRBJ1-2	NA	ASSSVPTGGSYGYT
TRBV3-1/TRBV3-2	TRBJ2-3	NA	ASSQAGGPADTQY
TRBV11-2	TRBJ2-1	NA	ASSHWGRVVGKQF
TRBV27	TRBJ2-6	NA	ASSLSTGSGANVLT
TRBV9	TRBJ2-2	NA	ASSVDGTTNTGELF
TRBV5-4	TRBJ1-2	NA	ASSPDRGRNYGYT
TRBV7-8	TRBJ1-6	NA	ASSPRGSSYNSPLH
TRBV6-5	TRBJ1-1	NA	ASSSTGRNTEAF
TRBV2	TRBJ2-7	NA	ASSEAEGDSYEQY
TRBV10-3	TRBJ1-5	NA	AISETDQPQH
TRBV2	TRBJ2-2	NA	ASAGEPNTGELF
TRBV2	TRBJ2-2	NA	ASSGMGGDTGELF
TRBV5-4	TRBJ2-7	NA	ASSLFGDFYEQY
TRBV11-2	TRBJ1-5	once	ASSRGTGVGPQH
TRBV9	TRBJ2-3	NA	ASSVVPGGLSTDTQY
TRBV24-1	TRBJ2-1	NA	ATSDKTNRDEQF
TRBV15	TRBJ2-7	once	ATSRDPDRDEQY
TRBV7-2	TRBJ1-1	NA	ASSFLTGGTEAF
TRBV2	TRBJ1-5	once	ASSGEGYRGQPQH
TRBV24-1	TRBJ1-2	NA	ATSDPGTSNYGYT
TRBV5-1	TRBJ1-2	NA	ASSPTGGNNYGYT
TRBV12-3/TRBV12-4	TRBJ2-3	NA	ASRLTSTDTQY
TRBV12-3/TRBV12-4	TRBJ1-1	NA	ASSLTGATEAF
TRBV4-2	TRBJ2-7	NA	ASSQAAGPVGSYEQY
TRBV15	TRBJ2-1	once	ATSSQGGAGDEQF
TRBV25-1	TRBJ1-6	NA	ASSERANYNSPLH
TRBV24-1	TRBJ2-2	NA	ATSLTSGGAGGELF
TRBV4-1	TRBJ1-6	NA	ASSLGQGTGSPLH
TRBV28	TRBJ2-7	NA	ASSSGSDPHYEQY
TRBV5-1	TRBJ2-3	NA	ASSSTTSGDTQY
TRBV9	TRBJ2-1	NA	ASSHGYNEQF